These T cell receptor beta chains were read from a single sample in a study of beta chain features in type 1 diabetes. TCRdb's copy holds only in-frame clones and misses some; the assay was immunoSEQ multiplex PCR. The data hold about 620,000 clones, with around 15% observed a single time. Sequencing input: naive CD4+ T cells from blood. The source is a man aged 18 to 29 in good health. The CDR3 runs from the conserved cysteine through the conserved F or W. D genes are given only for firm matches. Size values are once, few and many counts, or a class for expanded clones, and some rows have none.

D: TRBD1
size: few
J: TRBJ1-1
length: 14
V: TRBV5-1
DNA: TGCGCCAGCAGCTTTACAGGGGCGGACACTGAAGCTTTCTTT
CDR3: CASSFTGADTEAFF

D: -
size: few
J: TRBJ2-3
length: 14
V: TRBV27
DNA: TGTGCCAGCAGTTTATCTCCCCAGAGAGATACGCAGTATTTT
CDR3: CASSLSPQRDTQYF

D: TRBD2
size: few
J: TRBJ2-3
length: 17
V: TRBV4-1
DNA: TGCGCCAGCAGCCAAGATGTAGTAGCGGGTTCCACAGATACGCAGTATTTT
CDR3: CASSQDVVAGSTDTQYF

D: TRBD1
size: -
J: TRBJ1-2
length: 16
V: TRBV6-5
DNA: TGTGCCAGCAGTTACTCGAACGCAGGGGGATACTATGGCTACACCTTC
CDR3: CASSYSNAGGYYGYTF

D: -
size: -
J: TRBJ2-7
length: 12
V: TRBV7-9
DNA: TGTGCCAGCAGCCCAGGGGGGCACGAGCAGTACTTC
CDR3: CASSPGGHEQYF

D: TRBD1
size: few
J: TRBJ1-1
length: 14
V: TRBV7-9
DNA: TGTGCCAGCAGCTTCCCGGGACAGGGGGCTGAAGCTTTCTTT
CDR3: CASSFPGQGAEAFF

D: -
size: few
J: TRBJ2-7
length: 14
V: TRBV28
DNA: TGTGTCAGCCGGGGGCAGGGACCCTCCTACGAGCAGTACTTC
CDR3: CVSRGQGPSYEQYF

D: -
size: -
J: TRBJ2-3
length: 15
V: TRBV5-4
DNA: TGTGCCAGCAGCTTGGGGGGACATGGCACAGATACGCAGTATTTT
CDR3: CASSLGGHGTDTQYF

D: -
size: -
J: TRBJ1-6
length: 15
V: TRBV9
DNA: TGTGCCAGCAGCGTAGATTCGAAGAATAATTCACCCCTCCACTTT
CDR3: CASSVDSKNNSPLHF

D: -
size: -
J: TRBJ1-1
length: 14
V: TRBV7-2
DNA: TGTGCCAGCAGCTTATCGGGGGCGAACACTGAAGCTTTCTTT
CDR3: CASSLSGANTEAFF

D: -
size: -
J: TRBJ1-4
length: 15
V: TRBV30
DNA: TGTGCCTGGAGTGTATGGTCATCCGCTAATGAAAAACTGTTTTTT
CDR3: CAWSVWSSANEKLFF

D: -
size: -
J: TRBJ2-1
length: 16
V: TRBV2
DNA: TGTGCCAGCAGTGAAGCAGGGCAATTGATTGGGGATGAGCAGTTCTTC
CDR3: CASSEAGQLIGDEQFF

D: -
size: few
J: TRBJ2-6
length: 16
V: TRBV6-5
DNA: TGTGCCAGCAGTTTCTACTACAGTGTGGCGGCCAACGTCCTGACTTTC
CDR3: CASSFYYSVAANVLTF

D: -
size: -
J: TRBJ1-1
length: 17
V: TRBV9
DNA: TGTGCCAGCAGCGTAGGTTCGGGGGGCGCTAAGAACACTGAAGCTTTCTTT
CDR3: CASSVGSGGAKNTEAFF

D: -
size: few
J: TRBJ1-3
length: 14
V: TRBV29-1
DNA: TGCAGCGTTGAGGGACGGTTCTCTGGAAACACCATATATTTT
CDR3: CSVEGRFSGNTIYF

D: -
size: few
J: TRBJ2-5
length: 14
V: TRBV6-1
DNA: TGTGCCAGCAGACACAGAGGGAACGGGGAGACCCAGTACTTC
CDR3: CASRHRGNGETQYF

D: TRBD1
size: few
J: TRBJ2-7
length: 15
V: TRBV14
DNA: TGTGCCAGCAGCCTTACAGGACAGGGATCCTACGAGCAGTACTTC
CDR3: CASSLTGQGSYEQYF

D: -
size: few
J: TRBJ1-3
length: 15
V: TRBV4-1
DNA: TGCGCCAGCAGCCAAGGAGAGGCTGCTGGAAACACCATATATTTT
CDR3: CASSQGEAAGNTIYF

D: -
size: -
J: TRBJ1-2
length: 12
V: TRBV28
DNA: TGTGCCAGCAGTTTAAGCGACTATGGCTACACCTTC
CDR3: CASSLSDYGYTF

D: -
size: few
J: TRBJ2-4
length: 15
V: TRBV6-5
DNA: TGTGCCAGCAGTTATCAGAGAGGGACCAAAAACATTCAGTACTTC
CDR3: CASSYQRGTKNIQYF

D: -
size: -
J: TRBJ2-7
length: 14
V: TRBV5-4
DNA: TGTGCCAGCAGCTCCGAGGGACGGACCTACGAGCAGTACTTC
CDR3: CASSSEGRTYEQYF

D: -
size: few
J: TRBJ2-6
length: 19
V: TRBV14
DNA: TGTGCCAGCAGCCAAGATGGGCACAGGGCCACTCCTGGGGCCAACGTCCTGACTTTC
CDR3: CASSQDGHRATPGANVLTF

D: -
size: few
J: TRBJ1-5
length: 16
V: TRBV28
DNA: TGTGCCAGCAGTACAACTAGGGGAAATAGATATCAGCCCCAGCATTTT
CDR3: CASSTTRGNRYQPQHF

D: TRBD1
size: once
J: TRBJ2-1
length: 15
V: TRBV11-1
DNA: TGTGCCAGCAGTCCCGACAGGGGTAACTACAATGAGCAGTTCTTC
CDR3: CASSPDRGNYNEQFF

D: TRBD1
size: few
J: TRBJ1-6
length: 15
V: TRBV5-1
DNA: TGCGCCAGCAGCGGAGGACAGGTCTATAATTCACCCCTCCACTTT
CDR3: CASSGGQVYNSPLHF

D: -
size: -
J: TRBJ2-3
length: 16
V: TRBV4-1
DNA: TGCGCCAGCAGCCAAGGGCTGACGGGTTACACAGATACGCAGTATTTT
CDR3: CASSQGLTGYTDTQYF

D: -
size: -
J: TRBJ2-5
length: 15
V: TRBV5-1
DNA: TGCGCCAGCAGCTTGATGGGGGCCTTGGGCGGGACCCAGTACTTC
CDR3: CASSLMGALGGTQYF

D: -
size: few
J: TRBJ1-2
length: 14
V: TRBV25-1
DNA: TGTGCCAGCAGGACCACCGGCCGGAGTCGCGGCTACACCTTC
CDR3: CASRTTGRSRGYTF

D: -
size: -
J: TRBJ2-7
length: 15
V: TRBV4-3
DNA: TGCGCCAGCAGCCAAGCTGACAGATTAAACTACGAGCAGTACTTC
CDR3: CASSQADRLNYEQYF

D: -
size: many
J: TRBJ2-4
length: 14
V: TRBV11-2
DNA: TGTGCCAGCAGCTTCAGGGCAGCCAAAAACATTCAGTACTTC
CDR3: CASSFRAAKNIQYF

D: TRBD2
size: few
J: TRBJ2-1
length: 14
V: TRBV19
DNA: TGTGCCAGTAGCGAGACCGGGACTATGAATGAGCAGTTCTTC
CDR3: CASSETGTMNEQFF

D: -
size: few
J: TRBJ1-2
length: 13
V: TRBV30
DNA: TGTGCCTGGAGTGAGGGGAGACACTATGGCTACACCTTC
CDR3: CAWSEGRHYGYTF

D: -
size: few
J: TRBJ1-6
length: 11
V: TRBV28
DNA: TGTGCCAGCAGAGGTGGGTCACCCCTCCACTTT
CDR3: CASRGGSPLHF